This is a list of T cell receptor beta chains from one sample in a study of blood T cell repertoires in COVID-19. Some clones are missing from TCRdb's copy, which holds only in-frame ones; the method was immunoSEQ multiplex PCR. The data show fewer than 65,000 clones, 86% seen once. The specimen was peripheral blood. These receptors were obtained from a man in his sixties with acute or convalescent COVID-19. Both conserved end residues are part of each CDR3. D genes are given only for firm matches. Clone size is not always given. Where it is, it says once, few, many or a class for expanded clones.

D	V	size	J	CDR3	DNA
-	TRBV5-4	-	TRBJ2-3	CASSFPTGGTDTQYF	TGTGCCAGCAGCTTCCCGACCGGGGGAACAGATACGCAGTATTTT
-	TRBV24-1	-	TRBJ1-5	CATSGVRGDQPQHF	TGTGCCACCAGTGGGGTACGAGGAGACCAGCCCCAGCATTTT
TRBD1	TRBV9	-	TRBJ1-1	CASSGGQDEAFF	TGTGCCAGCAGCGGTGGACAGGACGAAGCTTTCTTT
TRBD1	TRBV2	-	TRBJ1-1	CATTGTVNTEAFF	TGTGCCACCACCGGGACAGTGAACACTGAAGCTTTCTTT
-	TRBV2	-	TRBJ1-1	CASSVSNTEAFF	TGTGCCAGCAGTGTATCGAACACTGAAGCTTTCTTT
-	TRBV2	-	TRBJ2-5	CASRVAVYLASAETQYF	TGTGCCAGCAGGGTGGCAGTATATCTAGCGAGCGCAGAGACCCAGTACTTC
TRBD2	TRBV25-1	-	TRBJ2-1	CASSESGRGTPTNEQFF	TGTGCCAGCAGTGAATCTGGGCGGGGGACGCCTACAAATGAGCAGTTCTTC
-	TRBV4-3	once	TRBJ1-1	CASSQDGQGPYGTEAFF	TGCGCCAGCAGCCAAGATGGGCAGGGCCCTTACGGCACTGAAGCTTTCTTT
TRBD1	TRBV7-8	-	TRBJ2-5	CASSYDQGTAQETQYF	TGTGCCAGCAGTTATGATCAAGGGACAGCTCAAGAGACCCAGTACTTC
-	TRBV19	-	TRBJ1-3	CASRRGDSGNTIYF	TGTGCCAGTAGGAGAGGAGACTCTGGAAACACCATATATTTT